This T cell receptor beta chain was captured in a study of T-cell memory formation after mild COVID-19. Turning to the study itself: Largely, TCR clusters stayed within a single donor.

The germline V and J ends were trimmed by 2 bases and 1 base, with 12 bases remaining between them. The CDR3 has 15 amino acids. CDR1 and CDR2 from the germline V gene are MNHEY and SVGAGI. Regarding the study as a whole: Some clones that responded were present in memory (sampled pre-infection), which suggests cross-reactive memory joined.

TCRdb itself ran the 5' RACE reads through MiXCR, one entry per CDR3 protein. The table records fewer than 350,000 distinct CDR3 sequences, around 8% of them present only once. Details on this clonotype: Its cognate antigen is unknown.

What was sequenced was PBMCs or a T cell subset sorted from them (not recorded which). V usage is TRBV6-5 and J usage is TRBJ2-7, with D maybe TRBD1 (5 bases). This receptor was taken from a man aged 18 to 35 who had mild COVID-19 (a few samples of this study predate the infection). Cell type and time point are not known. CDR3 sequence (DNA): TGTGCCAGCAGTTACCGAGCAGGGCAGTCCTACGAGCAGTACTTC. It specifies CASSYRAGQSYEQYF.